This TCR beta chain was recovered during a study of cytomegalovirus exposure and HLA in healthy donors (dated by TCRdb to 2015 to 2018). Notes on the research overall: An earlier analysis of several hundred of the donors reported approximately 290 Gb of sequence data and 117 million unique TCR beta sequences from 150 million to 200 million T cells. An early release covering 550 to 700 HLA-typed donors comprised 250 to 350 gigabases of sequencing data and approximately 80 million unique TCR sequences. Of the 300 to 500 genotyped donors, 75% to 85% were placed in the genetic ancestry cluster associated with self-reported Caucasian donors. The aim of the study was to test whether cataloging public T cell receptors could identify signatures of past pathogen exposure. The study profiled the T cell repertoires of approximately 700 subjects by immunosequencing and related them to cytomegalovirus serostatus. Besides the first cohort of around 700 subjects, a separate validation cohort made up of roughly 130 different subjects was used. The study combined high-throughput TCR immunosequencing, statistical association of individual TCRs with disease status, and machine learning to predict cytomegalovirus infection status. A later analysis re-examined previously published TCR beta repertoires from more than 650 donors and added high-resolution HLA genotyping to investigate patterns of TCR occurrence. The later analysis used no new phenotypic data to find candidate immune exposures, relying instead on TCR beta sequences and their occurrence across donors. An earlier analysis of 587 of the donors applied high-throughput TCR beta sequencing to assess whether each TCR beta V gene segment acted as functional or pseudogenic. Donor age, sex, ethnicity and CMV serostatus were compiled together with the repertoire data. In a later genetic analysis, genome-wide SNP genotypes for about three fifths of the 666 donors were used, and that subset was treated as a discovery cohort. Every repertoire in the discovery cohort had been generated on one and the same sequencing platform. Both class I and class II loci were covered by HLA typing, at four-digit resolution. The number of donors typed differed by locus, with roughly 620-630 for A, B, C, DRB1 and DQB1, around 500 for DQA1, 600 to 610 for DPA1, and approximately 470 for DPB1. Roughly five DR-DQ haplotypes were handled as single units for association and clustering because linkage in the cohort was strong. Across about 370 genotyped donors of the cohort, an average of approximately 220,000 unique TCR beta nucleotide sequences per donor were sequenced, and roughly 20% of those sequences were non-productive.

For CDR1 and CDR2, the germline V gene (reference sequence) lists MNHNY and SVGAGI. Its CDR3 holds 13 amino acids, cysteine through phenylalanine. The kept DNA is CDR3 alone, 39 bases in frame from the first base. Trimming accounts for 2 bases at V and 12 bases at J, while the number of junction bases matched to no gene is 7. Libraries came from the immunoSEQ multiplex PCR assay. For the multiplex PCR, a mixture combining 60 forward primers for TCR Vbeta segments and 13 reverse primers for TCR Jbeta segments was used. The CDR3 region of rearranged TCR beta genes was amplified from genomic DNA with a multiplex PCR assay. Amplified TCR beta libraries were sequenced as 87-base-pair reads on the Illumina HiSeq System. Concerning the study's data processing: In a later analysis, approximately 74 million unique TCR beta chains were counted across the roughly 670 repertoires, and roughly 9.9 million of these chains were shared by at least two donors. Raw reads were error-corrected and collapsed into unique sequences by a nearest-neighbor algorithm in which closely related sequences were merged to remove PCR and sequencing errors. CDR3 sequences were aligned to IMGT reference sequences to assign V, D and J gene segments. For a sequence to be retained, a match of at least six nucleotides to both a V gene segment and a J gene segment was required. Rearrangements were classified as productive when the CDR3 lacked stop codons and remained in frame with V and J, and all other rearrangements were classified as non-productive. CDR3 was defined according to IMGT convention as the region running from the second conserved V-encoded cysteine to the conserved J-encoded phenylalanine. Sequences without an unambiguous match to a single V gene segment were excluded from the earlier analysis of several hundred of the donors. An earlier analysis of a few hundred of the donors called V segments functional above 56.7% productive rearrangements and segregating when the between-donor standard deviation exceeded 5%. A statistical classification framework was developed to diagnose cytomegalovirus status using the catalog of TCR beta chain sequences. In a later analysis, V and J genes were assigned by comparing TCR nucleotide sequences against IMGT/GENE-DB human TR gene sequences. A later analysis assigned CDR3 sequences and most-parsimonious VDJ recombination scenarios with the TCRdist pipeline. In a later analysis, each TCR beta chain was defined by its CDR3 amino acid sequence together with its V-gene family, and reads without a unique V-gene family were excluded. To address suspected cross-contamination and a sequencing artifact, a later analysis removed a few hundred highly shared, low-generation-probability nucleotide sequences. A later analysis calculated a clonal expansion index for each public chain from normalized within-repertoire ranks of inferred template counts. Generation probabilities in a later analysis came from a VDJ recombination model fitted to out-of-frame rearrangements, and those results were checked against IGoR. In a later analysis, TCR-TCR, TCR-HLA and TCR-CMV co-occurrence was scored with hypergeometric tests, and a repertoire-size bias correction was applied to TCR pairs. In a later analysis, false discovery rates were estimated by permuting HLA or CMV assignments 20 times. In a later analysis, co-occurring TCRs were grouped using DBSCAN, and TCRdist sequence similarity was added for clustering within HLA-allele-positive subsets. Repertoires with fewer than 30,000 or more than 120,000 public chains were left out of co-occurrence clustering, as were about 5 repertoires with anomalous nucleotide sharing. As stored in TCRdb, this immuneACCESS dataset retains in-frame rearrangements with V and J assigned. A fraction of the clones does not appear; measured against another copy, unresolved V genes explain less than half of the discrepancy, and the remainder lacks a known reason. That table supplies the V and J calls and clone size; D and trimming were determined from the DNA. For this sample there are approximately 180,000 clones; more than 85% appear just once. Approximately 1.7% of the sample is in the top ten clones.

The cohort consisted of 670 or so healthy bone marrow donors. All cohort members were sampled while nominally healthy, although unrecorded immune exposures were likely present. The donor was CMV seronegative and was included in the group of a few hundred seronegative cohort members. Every donor gave a peripheral blood sample, and the peripheral blood mononuclear cells from that sample were used for TCR beta sequencing. The Qiagen DNeasy Blood Extraction Kit was used to extract genomic DNA from the blood cell samples. What the study reported, not specific to this receptor: A few of the identified cytomegalovirus-associated TCR beta chains were confirmed in vitro to be specific for cytomegalovirus antigens. A cluster of highly shared sequence variants was judged likely to be a technical artifact of the sequencing pipeline. According to a later analysis, parvovirus B19, influenza, CMV and Epstein-Barr virus appeared linked to several top co-occurrence clusters. Most TCR sequences were observed very rarely across donors, whereas some public TCRs were present in many individuals. Because some donors lacked HLA typing at each locus, the association tests relied only on the typed subset. An earlier analysis of around 600 of the donors showed that most TCR beta V segments appeared in productive rearrangements either about 87% or about 30% of the time, which broadly matched IMGT annotations. When HLA alleles, especially DR and DQ, strongly co-occurred, TCR associations were difficult to assign to individual alleles. In a later analysis, the rate of TCR association differed among HLA loci, with DRB1 alleles having the most associated TCRs and HLA-C alleles having the fewest. The earlier analysis of nearly 600 of the donors excluded fewer than 20 rarely observed V segments, including chromosome 9 orphons, because counts were too low. A later genetic analysis associated a missense DCLRE1C variant with V-gene and J-gene trimming of TCR beta chains, and an independent cohort replicated the association. Compared with the roughly 700-donor mean, donors in an Asian-associated ancestry cluster had fewer N-insertions in productive TCRs, according to a later genetic analysis. The authors suggested that the approach could potentially be generalized to other disease states and immunological phenotypes. The study listed 170 or so TCR beta chains as associated with cytomegalovirus. Immune exposure information for the cohort was limited to CMV serostatus. In a later analysis, most CMV-associated TCR beta chains were found to appear HLA-restricted, with HLA associations seemingly driven largely by CMV exposure. Because the 87-base-pair reads could not distinguish some IMGT-functional V segments, including TRBV6-2 and TRBV6-3, those segments were excluded. A later analysis associated 15,000 to 20,000 TCR beta sequences with specific HLA alleles at a false discovery rate of 0.05. Sequencing depth was assumed to be roughly uniform across donors in the presence/absence analyses, though that assumption may not hold. In a later analysis, HLA-associated TCR beta chains showed more clonal expansion and lower generation probabilities than non-associated chains that were equally common. Only TCR beta chains were sequenced in this cohort, and the absence of alpha or paired-chain data limited detectable features. Linkage disequilibrium might explain the correlated functional status among segregating V segments, but an unknown experimental factor could not be excluded. The classifier was reported to diagnose cytomegalovirus status with high specificity and sensitivity in both the original and validation cohorts. A further reported finding was that TCR beta sequences accurately predicted the HLA-A and HLA-B alleles for most subjects in the first cohort.

This clone has more than one count but fewer than ten. The antigen it binds to is not known. Per-base qualities were not stored, and no clone one base away is much larger. What was sequenced was PBMCs. The sequence is built from TRBV6-6 and TRBJ1-2, with 9 central nucleotides matching TRBD1. The receptor was derived from a woman aged 18-29 years in good health and CMV-seronegative. The sequenced DNA: TGTGCCAGCAGTTACCGCGGACAGGGGATGGACACCTTC. Translation gives CASSYRGQGMDTF.